A single T cell receptor (beta chain) is shown here with its context. No antigen is known for it. No quality values exist for individual bases; no much larger clone is one base distant. This entry is derived from a study of Ad26.COV2.S vaccination and SARS-CoV-2 variants (dated by TCRdb to 2020 to 2023). Broadly, across the study: Donors in the vaccine arm were drawn from COV1001, a phase I-IIa trial of Ad26.COV2.S in healthy adults that was multicentre, randomized, double-blind and placebo-controlled. Dosing of Ad26.COV2.S was intramuscular, at either 5x10^10 or 1x10^11 viral particles, delivered as one shot or as two shots spaced 56 days apart. TCRbeta repertoire sequencing served as the tool for gauging how specific and how broad the SARS-CoV-2-reactive T cell receptors were following Ad26.COV2.S vaccination. The TCR-sequenced set comprised approximately 32 samples: roughly 19 Ad26.COV2.S vaccine recipients, 5 placebo recipients and 8 SARS-CoV-2 convalescent individuals. Participants in the trial were split at random into five groups of five each, receiving low-dose or high-dose Ad26.COV2.S once or twice, or else placebo on both occasions. Throughout the experiments and outcome assessment, investigators stayed blinded to trial group allocation.

The label giving this sample's treatment or condition can be read as: around 19 received Ad26.COV2.S at low or high dose, single or two shots; five or six received placebo; per-sample allocation not given. For vaccine and placebo recipients, repertoires were sequenced using samples collected on day 63 after the first injection. Cohort 1b enrolled around 23 adults aged 18-55 years at a single site in Boston, USA, between 29 July and 7 August 2020. Ad26.COV2.S was a replication-incompetent adenovirus type 26 vector expressing a prefusion-stabilized SARS-CoV-2 spike protein from the original Wuhan strain. What the authors observed across the whole study: Vaccine and placebo recipients had comparable non-spike TCR breadth, which fits with the vaccine containing only spike. After vaccination, substantial breadth of spike-specific CD8+ and CD4+ T cell responses was reported. According to the authors, total T cell responses may have been underestimated by the TCR breadth and depth analyses. Ad26.COV2.S recipients had higher spike-specific TCR breadth than placebo recipients (P = 0.0014). Comparing responses between vaccine doses or regimens was not something the study was powered to do.

The immunoSEQ Assay was used to sequence TCRbeta CDR3 regions. After extraction, genomic DNA underwent amplification by bias-controlled multiplex PCR, followed by high-throughput sequencing. In the paper's pipeline: To quantify the absolute abundance of every unique TCRbeta CDR3 region, sequences were collapsed and filtered. T cell fraction was estimated by normalization of TCRbeta template counts to usable DNA, with usable DNA being measured through amplification of reference genes present in all nucleated cells. Repertoire TCRs were annotated as SARS-CoV-2-specific when V gene, CDR3 amino acid sequence and J gene were exactly matched to a known reactive TCR set. The reference SARS-CoV-2 TCR set was derived from MIRA and filtered for enrichment in COVID-19-positive ImmuneCODE repertoires, a step that removed public or cross-reactive TCRs. Using the MIRA antigens, annotated TCRs were further analysed by specific ORF or by position within an ORF. Breadth was defined as the number of annotated unique rearrangements divided by the total number of unique productive rearrangements, and depth was defined as the summed frequency of the annotated unique rearrangements. TCR breadth was compared between groups using two-sided Wilcoxon rank-sum tests. Drawn from immuneACCESS, this table holds only the in-frame rearrangements with V and J called that TCRdb kept. Clones are partly lost; checked studies trace under half to an unresolved V gene and leave the rest unexplained. For V, J and clone size, that table is used; D and trimming come from the DNA. The sample contains some 340,000 clones, around four fifths of them found a single time. 2.1% of the sample goes to the ten largest clones.

In the germline V gene, CDR1 corresponds to MNHNS and CDR2 to SASEGT. V and J lose 0 bases and 3 bases, and a span of 8 bases separates them. The CDR3 has 14 amino acids, counting the end cysteine and phenylalanine. This entry keeps only the CDR3 DNA: 42 bases, framed from base 1. The receptor was isolated from a person aged 18-60 years who received the Ad26.COV2.S COVID-19 vaccine or a placebo. Recombination connected TRBV6-1 to TRBJ1-2, with no confident D gene call. Sequenced here: peripheral blood, sampled in a trial of Ad26.COV2.S vaccine versus placebo. The CDR3 corresponds to CASSEASRHYGYTF. The nucleotide sequence reads as follows: TGTGCCAGCAGTGAAGCCTCCAGGCACTATGGCTACACCTTC.